In this sample, the clone carrying this T cell receptor (beta chain) turned up many times. Antigen: not known. This entry is derived from a study of T-cell reconstitution after alpha-beta-depleted transplantation in children. Whole-study results and caveats: About two months after transplant, alpha-beta T cells reportedly came from several hundred expanded graft clones. At one year after transplant, newly produced T cells mostly accounted for T-cell counts and diversity. There were some patients whose high TCRbeta diversity at day 60 came from surviving recipient T cells and thymic progenitors.

Researchers prepared the TCRbeta library using unique molecular identifiers, the study reports. One entry per CDR3 protein results from TCRdb running MiXCR on the PCR reads. This table holds 250,000 to 300,000 distinct CDR3 sequences, roughly 7.8% found once. The material was peripheral blood, obtained 360 days after TCRalphabeta/CD19-depleted stem cell transplant. This receptor was taken from a female patient aged 2 to 10 who had a stem cell transplant for Fanconi anemia, so the T cells may come from the graft donor.

In DNA, the CDR3 is TGTGCCAGCCCCGAGGGGAGGCTAGCGGGCGACCAAGAGACCCAGTACTTC. It codes for CASPEGRLAGDQETQYF. V is TRBV6-4 and J is TRBJ2-5, with TRBD2 matching over 8 bases. Germline trimming cut 8 bases from V and 0 bases from J; bases unmatched to any gene: 14. The CDR3 loop spans 17 amino acids. Germline V gives CDR1 MRHNA, CDR2 SNTAGT.